What follows are 15 T cell receptor beta chains derived from one specimen sequenced in a study of identical twins. TCRdb called the 5' RACE reads again in MiXCR, with one record for every CDR3 protein. The profile shows 200,000 to 300,000 distinct CDR3 sequences, roughly a tenth of them singletons. The sample consisted of memory T cells sorted from blood. The receptors come from a man in his fifties in good health.

This sequence joins TRBV29-1 and TRBJ2-3; D is possibly TRBD1 (5 bases). CDR1 is SQVTM, CDR2 ANQGSEA, per germline. The V and J ends lost 5 bases and 3 bases respectively, with 12 bases between them. The CDR3 spans 13 residues. The CDR3: CSVRQSLTDTQYF. The DNA of the CDR3 is TGCAGCGTTCGACAGTCACTGACAGATACGCAGTATTTT.

The chain is built from TRBV20-1 and TRBJ2-7; 9 positions agree with TRBD1. There are 14 residues in the CDR3. Germline V gene sequence: CDR1 DFQATT, CDR2 SNEGSKA (reference sequence). With V trimmed by 6 bases and J by 5 bases, 11 bases remained unmatched. Here the CDR3 DNA reads TGCAGTGCCTCAGTGGGACAGGGAAGTAACGAGCAGTACTTC. Amino acid sequence: CSASVGQGSNEQYF.

At least ten counts were recorded for this clonotype. The J gene is TRBJ2-7, the V gene TRBV11-2; 8 bases line up with TRBD2. After removal of 1 base from V and 0 bases from J, the junction contained 2 bases not matched to a gene. Germline V lookup: CDR1 SGHAT, CDR2 FQNNGV. CDR3 size: 15 residues. This CDR3 reads CASSLGSGSSYEQYF. CDR3 coding DNA: TGTGCCAGCAGCTTAGGCAGCGGGAGCTCCTACGAGCAGTACTTC.

This sequence joins TRBV3-1 and TRBJ2-3; D not resolved. The CDR3 covers 13 residues. V lost 1 base and J lost 5, with 7 bases in between. Per the germline V gene, CDR1 is LGHDT and CDR2 is YNNKEL (reference sequence). DNA of the CDR3: TGTGCCAGCAGCCAAGGTCGCGGAGATACGCAGTATTTT. The encoded protein is CASSQGRGDTQYF.

This clonotype has only a few counts. This chain joins TRBV20-1 and TRBJ2-5; perhaps TRBD2 as D (5 bases). This CDR3 comprises 14 residues. The germline V and J ends were trimmed by 3 bases and 5 bases, with 16 bases remaining between them. Germline V gene lookup returns CDR1 DFQATT and CDR2 SNEGSKA (reference sequence). CDR3 DNA sequence: TGCAGTGCTAGGTCCGGAAGCGGTGGGGAGACCCAGTACTTC. This encodes CSARSGSGGETQYF.

This clonotype was observed a few times. The V gene is TRBV7-3, the J gene TRBJ2-1, with 9 positions matching TRBD2. The CDR3 is 15 amino acids. The germline V gene has CDR1 SGHTA and CDR2 FQGTGA. J was trimmed by 6 bases and V by 5 bases; bases with no gene match: 8. The chain's CDR3 is CASSNRTSAVNEQFF. The CDR3 DNA reads as TGTGCCAGCAGCAATCGGACTAGCGCGGTCAATGAGCAGTTCTTC. The whole variable domain, filled in from reference TRBV7-3 and TRBJ2-1, reads GAGVSQTPSNKVTEKGKYVELRCDPISGHTALYWYRQSLGQGPEFLIYFQGTGAADDSGLPNDRFFAVRPEGSVSTLKIQRTERGDSAVYLCASSNRTSAVNEQFFGPGTRLTVL.

Details on this clonotype: A much larger clone sits a single nucleotide away, making a read error possible. V usage is TRBV5-1 and J usage is TRBJ1-2; the match to TRBD1 covers 8 bases. The CDR3 has 14 amino acids. Germline CDR1 reads SGHRS; CDR2 reads YFSETQ. The CDR3 DNA reads as TGCGCCAGCAGCTTGGGATCAGGGGGCTATGGCTCCACCTTC. This gives the protein CASSLGSGGYGSTF. The entire variable domain, with the rest obtained from reference TRBV5-1 and TRBJ1-2, is as follows: KAGVTQTPRYLIKTRGQQVTLSCSPISGHRSVSWYQQTPGQGLQFLFEYFSETQRNKGNFPGRFSGRQFSNSRSEMNVSTLELGDSALYLCASSLGSGGYGSTFGSGTRLTVV.

This chain uses TRBV3-1 with TRBJ2-5, with 10 bases fitting TRBD2. Germline loops: CDR1 LGHDT, CDR2 YNNKEL (reference sequence). The CDR3 has 19 amino acids. V was clipped by 2 bases and J by 4 bases; unmatched bases: 16. The CDR3: CASSQRLSAIAGGPETQYF. The CDR3 coding sequence is TGTGCCAGCAGCCAAAGGTTGTCAGCCATAGCGGGAGGTCCAGAGACCCAGTACTTC.

This clonotype was observed a handful of times. V is TRBV20-1 and J is TRBJ1-6, with D possibly being TRBD1 (5 bases). Germline-derived CDR1 and CDR2 are DFQATT and SNEGSKA (reference sequence). CDR3 length: 13 amino acids. CDR3: CKAGEGYNSPLHF. As DNA, the CDR3 is TGCAAGGCTGGTGAGGGGTATAATTCACCCCTCCACTTT.

This clonotype was counted many times. CDR3 sequence reads: CASSQDWGRGTYEQYF. As DNA, the CDR3 is TGCGCCAGCAGCCAAGATTGGGGTCGGGGGACCTACGAGCAGTACTTC. This chain connects TRBV4-3 to TRBJ2-7; weak D call: TRBD2 (6 bases). Germline CDR1 reads LGHNA; CDR2 reads YSLEER. This CDR3 contains 16 residues. Deletions cut 0 bases from V and 2 bases from J, with 14 bases between.

In its sample, this clonotype was seen many times. V gene TRBV20-1 combines with J gene TRBJ1-2; 8 positions agree with TRBD1. Germline CDR1 is DFQATT and CDR2 is SNEGSKA (reference sequence). Unmatched junction bases numbered 7, after V lost 3 bases and J lost 4 bases. There are 14 residues in the CDR3. The CDR3: CSARRGQGGYGYTF. The CDR3 DNA is TGCAGTGCTAGGAGAGGACAGGGTGGCTATGGCTACACCTTC.

Ten or more counts support this clonotype. V is TRBV10-3 and J is TRBJ2-3; D is undetermined. Trimming cost V 5 bases and J 3 bases, with 6 bases left between them. Looked up from germline, CDR1 is ENHRY and CDR2 is SYGVKD. The CDR3 covers 12 residues. The chain's CDR3 is CAISLQTDTQYF. Written as DNA, the CDR3 is TGTGCCATCAGTCTCCAGACAGATACGCAGTATTTT.

J is TRBJ1-5 and V is TRBV19; maybe TRBD1 (5 bases). V was pared by 8 bases and J by 2 bases, with 10 bases between. Germline V gives CDR1 LNHDA, CDR2 SQIVND (reference sequence). The CDR3 length is 13 residues. CDR3 coding DNA: TGTGCCAGTGAGGGACGACGCAATCAGCCCCAGCATTTT. Translation: CASEGRRNQPQHF.

This clonotype appeared a few times. The chain is built from TRBV5-5 and TRBJ2-5; TRBD2 matches at 7 bases. V lost 0 bases, J lost 6 bases, and 14 bases stayed unmatched. The germline gives CDR1 SGHKS, CDR2 YYEKEE (reference sequence). The CDR3 runs 17 residues. CDR3 DNA sequence: TGTGCCAGCAGCTTGGGGGCGGCGGGAGCCTTTATAAAGACCCAGTACTTC. It encodes CASSLGAAGAFIKTQYF. The full variable domain, completed using reference TRBV5-5 and TRBJ2-5, is DAGVTQSPTHLIKTRGQQVTLRCSPISGHKSVSWYQQVLGQGPQFIFQYYEKEERGRGNFPDRFSARQFPNYSSELNVNALLLGDSALYLCASSLGAAGAFIKTQYFGPGTRLLVL.

This clonotype came up many times. The CDR3 protein is CASSPPATGGPSSYNEQFF. The CDR3 DNA sequence: TGTGCCAGCTCACCACCCGCGACAGGGGGGCCAAGCTCCTACAATGAGCAGTTCTTC. The rearrangement links TRBV18 to TRBJ2-1; 9 nucleotides align to TRBD1. Germline V gene sequence: CDR1 KGHSH, CDR2 LQKENI. CDR3 length: 19 residues. The junction had 9 bases not matched to a gene; V was cut back by 0 bases and J by 0 bases.